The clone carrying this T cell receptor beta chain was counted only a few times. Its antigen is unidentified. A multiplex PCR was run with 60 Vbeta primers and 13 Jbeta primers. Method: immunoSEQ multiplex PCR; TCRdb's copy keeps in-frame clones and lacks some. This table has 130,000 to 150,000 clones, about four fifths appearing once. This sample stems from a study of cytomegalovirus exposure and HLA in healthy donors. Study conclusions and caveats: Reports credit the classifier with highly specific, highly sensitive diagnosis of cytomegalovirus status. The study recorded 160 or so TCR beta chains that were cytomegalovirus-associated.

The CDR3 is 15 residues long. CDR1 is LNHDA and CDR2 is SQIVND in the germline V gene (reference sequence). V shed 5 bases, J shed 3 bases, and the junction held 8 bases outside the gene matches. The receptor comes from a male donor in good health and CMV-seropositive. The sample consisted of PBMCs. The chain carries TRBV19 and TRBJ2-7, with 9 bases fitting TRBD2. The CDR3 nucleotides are TGTGCCAGTAGTTCCCAGCTAGCGGGACACTACGAGCAGTACTTC. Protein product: CASSSQLAGHYEQYF.